This is a list of T cell receptor beta chains from one sample in a study of cytomegalovirus exposure and HLA in healthy donors. The table came from immunoSEQ multiplex PCR; TCRdb's copy has only in-frame clones and leaves some out. The repertoire holds about 120,000 clones, with about three quarters as singletons. The material sequenced was PBMCs. Receptors originate from a female donor in good health and CMV-seronegative. Each CDR3 is given with its conserved first and last residue. D genes are given only for firm matches. Clone size is shown for a subset of rows, as once, few, many or a class of expanded clone.

j_call d_call v_call clone_size cdr3_aa cdr3_nt
TRBJ1-1 . TRBV5-4 . CASSREGGRWVDTEAFF TGTGCCAGCAGCAGGGAGGGGGGGAGGTGGGTAGACACTGAAGCTTTCTTT
TRBJ2-1 TRBD1 TRBV5-1 . CASSFWDRGMPEQFF TGCGCCAGCAGCTTTTGGGACAGGGGGATGCCTGAGCAGTTCTTC
TRBJ1-5 . TRBV21-1 few CASSKARGSNQPQHF TGTGCCAGCAGCAAAGCCAGGGGGAGCAATCAGCCCCAGCATTTT
TRBJ2-7 TRBD1 TRBV19 . CASRRQGSNEQYF TGTGCCAGTAGACGACAGGGTTCGAACGAGCAGTACTTC
TRBJ1-4 TRBD1 TRBV7-9 . CASRNTRGLGGEKLFF TGTGCCAGCAGAAACACCAGGGGGTTGGGAGGAGAAAAACTGTTTTTT
TRBJ1-2 . TRBV5-8 . CASSFVTGGYGYTF TGTGCCAGCAGTTTTGTGACAGGTGGCTATGGCTACACCTTC
TRBJ2-1 TRBD2 TRBV10-2 . CASRASGGAYNEQFF TGCGCCAGCAGAGCTAGCGGGGGAGCCTACAATGAGCAGTTCTTC
TRBJ1-1 . TRBV28 . CASSQGMAYTEAFF TGTGCCAGCAGCCAGGGTATGGCCTACACTGAAGCTTTCTTT
TRBJ1-2 . TRBV30 . CAWRRGSGYTF TGTGCCTGGAGACGCGGGTCTGGCTACACCTTC
TRBJ1-2 TRBD1 TRBV6-4 . CASSEDRGDGYTF TGTGCCAGCAGTGAAGACAGGGGGGATGGCTACACCTTC
TRBJ2-1 TRBD1 TRBV2 . CASSYRSGQGLDEQFF TGTGCCAGCAGCTACAGATCGGGACAGGGCCTGGATGAGCAGTTCTTC
TRBJ2-3 . TRBV6-5 . CASSYRAGSTDTQYF TGTGCCAGCAGTTACCGTGCGGGGAGCACAGATACGCAGTATTTT
TRBJ2-7 TRBD1 TRBV19 few CASSPRTGAISYEQYF TGTGCCAGTAGTCCCCGGACAGGGGCCATTAGCTACGAGCAGTACTTC
TRBJ1-1 TRBD1 TRBV27 . CASSYQDRDEAFF TGTGCCAGCAGTTACCAGGACAGGGATGAAGCTTTCTTT
TRBJ2-2 . TRBV18 once CASSQPGNTGELFF TGTGCCAGCTCCCAACCAGGGAACACCGGGGAGCTGTTTTTT
TRBJ1-5 TRBD1 TRBV18 . CASSKGQAGEQPQHF TGTGCCAGCTCAAAAGGACAGGCCGGCGAACAGCCCCAGCATTTT
TRBJ2-3 . TRBV6-6 once CASSYHYPDTQYF TGTGCCAGCAGTTACCACTATCCAGATACGCAGTATTTT
TRBJ2-7 TRBD1 TRBV6-1 . CATSRQGIDEQYF TGTGCCACCTCCCGACAGGGTATCGACGAGCAGTACTTC
TRBJ2-3 . TRBV20-1 once CSASYDTQYF TGCAGTGCTTCGTATGATACGCAGTATTTT
TRBJ2-1 TRBD2 TRBV7-8 . CASSQALAGSRNEQFF TGTGCCAGCAGCCAAGCACTAGCGGGGTCCAGGAATGAGCAGTTCTTC
TRBJ2-1 . TRBV19 . CASSIPGYNEQFF TGTGCCAGTAGTATTCCGGGGTACAATGAGCAGTTCTTC
TRBJ1-1 . TRBV9 many CASSPWTGMNTEAFF TGTGCCAGCAGCCCCTGGACGGGGATGAACACTGAAGCTTTCTTT
TRBJ1-2 TRBD1 TRBV2 . CASRDRVPYGYTF TGTGCCAGCAGGGACAGGGTACCCTATGGCTACACCTTC
TRBJ2-7 TRBD1 TRBV30 few CAWSGIPGQGPYEQYF TGTGCCTGGAGTGGCATACCGGGACAGGGGCCCTACGAGCAGTACTTC
TRBJ2-7 TRBD1 TRBV7-7 . CASSLSQGAAEQYF TGTGCTAGCAGCTTGAGTCAGGGGGCGGCCGAGCAGTACTTC
TRBJ2-5 TRBD2 TRBV7-9 . CASSLDRLAGETQYF TGTGCCAGCAGCTTAGACCGCCTAGCGGGGGAGACCCAGTACTTC
TRBJ1-2 . TRBV7-9 once CASSLGSGGVGYTF TGTGCCAGCAGCTTAGGATCTGGGGGCGTCGGCTACACCTTC
TRBJ1-6 . TRBV18 . CASSPGGEGSPLHF TGTGCCAGCTCCCCCGGTGGGGAGGGTTCACCCCTCCACTTT
TRBJ2-1 . TRBV4-3 . CASSQGGRLHNKQFF TGCGCCAGCAGCCAAGGGGGGCGTCTACACAATAAGCAGTTCTTC
TRBJ2-2 . TRBV19 . CASSIEVTFTGELFF TGTGCCAGTAGTATTGAGGTTACTTTCACCGGGGAGCTGTTTTTT
TRBJ1-1 . TRBV7-2 . CASSLGQEAFF TGTGCCAGCAGCTTAGGACAGGAAGCTTTCTTT
TRBJ2-5 . TRBV6-5 . CATRPSRVETQYF TGTGCCACTCGTCCAAGTCGGGTGGAGACCCAGTACTTC
TRBJ2-2 . TRBV21-1 . CASSRRYGQSGELFF TGTGCCAGCAGCCGCCGATACGGACAGTCCGGGGAGCTGTTTTTT
TRBJ2-7 . TRBV19 . CASSINQASYEQYF TGTGCCAGTAGTATAAACCAGGCGTCCTACGAGCAGTACTTC
TRBJ2-3 . TRBV9 . CASSVEGWGGTDTQYF TGTGCCAGCAGCGTAGAGGGCTGGGGGGGCACAGATACGCAGTATTTT
TRBJ2-7 TRBD2 TRBV5-5 . CASSWRLPGLAQSEQYF TGTGCCAGCAGCTGGCGCCTCCCGGGACTAGCGCAGTCGGAGCAGTACTTC
TRBJ1-5 . TRBV30 . CAWSVGGDQPQHF TGTGCCTGGAGTGTGGGGGGAGACCAGCCCCAGCATTTT
TRBJ1-2 TRBD1 TRBV7-8 . CASSPYNTGQGIGYTF TGTGCCAGCAGCCCGTACAACACTGGACAGGGGATCGGCTACACCTTC
TRBJ1-4 . TRBV21-1 . CAPGGGYNEKLFF TGTGCCCCGGGCGGAGGATATAATGAAAAACTGTTTTTT
TRBJ2-3 . TRBV7-2 once CASSLDVAGVLGTDTQYF TGTGCCAGCAGCTTAGATGTAGCCGGGGTACTCGGCACAGATACGCAGTATTTT
TRBJ2-6 . TRBV15 . CATSRSRGSSGANVLTF TGTGCCACCAGCAGATCTCGGGGGAGCTCTGGGGCCAACGTCCTGACTTTC
TRBJ1-2 . TRBV7-8 . CASSPEANYGYTF TGTGCCAGCAGCCCAGAAGCGAACTATGGCTACACCTTC
TRBJ2-6 . TRBV6-6 . CASIQWASSGANVLTF TGTGCCAGCATCCAGTGGGCGAGCTCTGGGGCCAACGTCCTGACTTTC
TRBJ2-7 . TRBV10-1 few CASSESCYVGPSYEQYF TGCGCCAGCAGTGAGTCGTGCTATGTGGGCCCTTCCTACGAGCAGTACTTC
TRBJ1-2 . TRBV7-9 . CSSSLDGGRSGYTF TGTTCCAGCAGCTTAGACGGGGGGCGAAGTGGCTACACCTTC
TRBJ1-1 TRBD1 TRBV11-2 . CASSQEQGPYTEAFF TGTGCCAGCAGCCAGGAACAGGGGCCCTACACTGAAGCTTTCTTT
TRBJ1-1 TRBD1 TRBV7-9 . CSSRGGLLNTEAFF TGTTCCAGCAGAGGGGGCCTCCTGAACACTGAAGCTTTCTTT
TRBJ1-3 . TRBV5-5 few CASSLPSGNTIYF TGTGCCAGCAGTCTCCCCTCTGGAAACACCATATATTTT
TRBJ1-4 TRBD1 TRBV30 once CAWSLPTGSRATNEKLFF TGTGCCTGGAGTCTACCGACAGGGTCCCGGGCAACTAATGAAAAACTGTTTTTT
TRBJ1-5 TRBD1 TRBV7-2 . CASSLGANRGDQPQHF TGTGCCAGCAGCTTAGGGGCCAACAGGGGGGATCAGCCCCAGCATTTT
TRBJ2-3 TRBD1 TRBV27 once CASSSQGTDTQYF TGTGCCAGCAGTTCACAGGGGACGGATACGCAGTATTTT
TRBJ2-3 . TRBV10-2 . CASSADFRGTQYF TGCGCCAGCAGTGCGGACTTTCGCGGTACGCAGTATTTT
TRBJ1-5 . TRBV7-9 . CAKECAPPKHF TGTGCCAAAGAATGTGCTCCCCCTAAGCATTTT
TRBJ1-5 TRBD1 TRBV19 . CASSPLAGGRPQHF TGTGCCAGTTCCCCCCTGGCAGGGGGGCGGCCCCAGCATTTT
TRBJ1-6 TRBD1 TRBV6-5 few CASSPTGSSPLHF TGTGCCAGCAGTCCGACAGGGTCCTCACCCCTCCACTTT
TRBJ1-1 . TRBV7-8 . CASSLGLSMNTEAFF TGTGCCAGCAGCTTAGGACTAAGCATGAACACTGAAGCTTTCTTT
TRBJ1-6 . TRBV29-1 . CSVEGSWASRSYNSPLHF TGCAGCGTTGAAGGTTCTTGGGCGAGTAGGTCCTATAATTCACCCCTCCACTTT